This passage covers 11 T cell receptor beta chains from one sample sequenced in a study of blood T cell repertoires in COVID-19. Measured with immunoSEQ multiplex PCR; TCRdb has only the in-frame clones, and not every one. In the table there are over 200,000 clones, 80% to 90% of which are singletons. The specimen sequenced was PBMCs or T cells enriched from blood (not recorded which). The receptor source for this set is a woman in her thirties who had been exposed to COVID-19.

This clone was counted only a few times. V is TRBV11-2 and J is TRBJ2-7; possible D gene TRBD2, 6 bases. Trimming pared 2 bases from V and 2 bases from J, leaving 13 bases between. Per the germline V gene, CDR1 is SGHAT and CDR2 is FQNNGV. This CDR3 is built from 15 residues. The CDR3 protein is CASSLSAGHPYEQYF. The CDR3 DNA reads TGTGCCAGCAGCTTATCAGCGGGTCACCCCTACGAGCAGTACTTC.

CDR3 nucleotide sequence: TGTGCCAGCAGTGAAGGGGCTGGGTCTTTGTACGAGCAGTACTTC. Translated, it gives CASSEGAGSLYEQYF. This chain connects TRBV6-1 to TRBJ2-7; no reliable D call. The CDR3 totals 15 residues. From germline, CDR1 is MNHNS and CDR2 SASEGT. V lost 1 base and J 4 bases, leaving 14 bases between the germline ends.

The chain combines TRBV30 with TRBJ2-3; D uncertain. The CDR3 is made up of 13 amino acids. Germline V gene lookup returns CDR1 GTSNPN and CDR2 SVGIG (reference sequence). V gave up 4 bases and J gave up 2 bases, with 10 bases separating them. Here the CDR3 DNA reads TGTGCCTGGAATGGGCATTCCACAGATACGCAGTATTTT. This codes for CAWNGHSTDTQYF. Variable domain in full (rest from reference TRBV30 and TRBJ2-3): SQTIHQWPATLVQPVGSPLSLECTVEGTSNPNLYWYRQAAGRGLQLLFYSVGIGQISSEVPQNLSASRPQDRQFILSSKKLLLSDSGFYLCAWNGHSTDTQYFGPGTRLTVL.

V gene TRBV7-9 combines with J gene TRBJ1-1; D gene uncertain. The CDR3 runs to 17 residues. The V gene's germline CDR1 is SEHNR and CDR2 FQNEAQ (reference sequence). V lost 0 bases and J lost 3, with 17 bases in between. DNA of the CDR3: TGTGCCAGCAGCTTAGCGCGGGTGGAAGTGAGGTACACTGAAGCTTTCTTT. It specifies CASSLARVEVRYTEAFF.

This clone appeared a single time. Because the CDR3's place on the DNA is in doubt, the DNA is left out and the CDR3 is given as listed by TCRdb. The chain recombines TRBV19 with TRBJ2-6; the table's D call of TRBD1 was not tested on the DNA. The length of the CDR3 is 17 amino acids, counting both ends. The germline V gene has CDR1 LNHDA and CDR2 SQIVND (reference sequence). The CDR3 spells CASSPSGRDRGQIVLTF.

The chain carries TRBV12-5 and TRBJ1-2; TRBD1 matches 8 bases. The CDR3 is 17 amino acids. The germline V gene encodes CDR1 LGHNT and CDR2 FRNRAP. V was pared by 0 bases and J by 8 bases, with 14 bases of the junction left unmatched. This CDR3 is CASGLVLRVTGVLGYTF. The CDR3, as DNA: TGTGCTAGTGGTTTGGTACTCAGGGTGACAGGGGTTTTGGGCTACACCTTC.

A note on this clone: The sample holds other DNA sequences that translate to the same CDR3. The chain combines TRBV12-5 with TRBJ1-5; D may be TRBD1 (6 bases). The CDR3 covers 16 residues. Trimming removed 3 bases at V and 0 bases at J, with 12 bases between. The germline gives CDR1 LGHNT, CDR2 FRNRAP. CDR3: CASGLRQAYSNQPQHF. CDR3 nucleotide sequence: TGTGCTAGTGGTTTAAGACAGGCTTATAGCAATCAGCCCCAGCATTTT.

The chain combines TRBV2 with TRBJ2-2; 12 bases line up with TRBD2. V trimming: 6 bases; J trimming: 3 bases; junction bases outside the gene matches: 5. Germline V gene sequence: CDR1 SNHLY, CDR2 FYNNEI. The CDR3 consists of 16 residues. In DNA form, the CDR3 reads TGTGCCAGCAGGGTTCGACTAGCGGGGGACACCGGGGAGCTGTTTTTT. It codes for CASRVRLAGDTGELFF.

CDR3: CAWSVAGGPKEQYF. CDR3 coding DNA: TGTGCCTGGAGTGTGGCGGGAGGGCCAAAAGAGCAGTACTTC. This rearrangement joins TRBV30 to TRBJ2-7; 9 positions match TRBD2. Germline CDR1 GTSNPN, CDR2 SVGIG (reference sequence). The CDR3 extends over 14 amino acids. Trimming cost V 0 bases and J 7 bases; bases outside gene matches: 7.

V and J are TRBV20-1 and TRBJ2-7; TRBD2 matches at 12 bases. The trim removed 3 bases at V and 4 bases at J, leaving 1 base unmatched. CDR1 DFQATT and CDR2 SNEGSKA come from the germline V gene (reference sequence). The CDR3 has 13 residues. CDR3 sequence: CSASTSGGYEQYF. Here the CDR3 DNA reads TGCAGTGCTAGTACTAGCGGGGGGTACGAGCAGTACTTC.

The rearrangement joins TRBV6-1 to TRBJ1-5; a possible D gene is TRBD1 (6 bases). Looked up from germline, CDR1 is MNHNS and CDR2 is SASEGT. The ends were cut back, 0 bases at V and 6 bases at J, with 24 bases in the middle. The CDR3 spans 19 residues. The CDR3 DNA reads as TGTGCCAGCAGTGAAGCGCCCGGGCAGGTCCCCCGAGGGGGTCAGCCCCAGCATTTT. Translating gives CASSEAPGQVPRGGQPQHF.